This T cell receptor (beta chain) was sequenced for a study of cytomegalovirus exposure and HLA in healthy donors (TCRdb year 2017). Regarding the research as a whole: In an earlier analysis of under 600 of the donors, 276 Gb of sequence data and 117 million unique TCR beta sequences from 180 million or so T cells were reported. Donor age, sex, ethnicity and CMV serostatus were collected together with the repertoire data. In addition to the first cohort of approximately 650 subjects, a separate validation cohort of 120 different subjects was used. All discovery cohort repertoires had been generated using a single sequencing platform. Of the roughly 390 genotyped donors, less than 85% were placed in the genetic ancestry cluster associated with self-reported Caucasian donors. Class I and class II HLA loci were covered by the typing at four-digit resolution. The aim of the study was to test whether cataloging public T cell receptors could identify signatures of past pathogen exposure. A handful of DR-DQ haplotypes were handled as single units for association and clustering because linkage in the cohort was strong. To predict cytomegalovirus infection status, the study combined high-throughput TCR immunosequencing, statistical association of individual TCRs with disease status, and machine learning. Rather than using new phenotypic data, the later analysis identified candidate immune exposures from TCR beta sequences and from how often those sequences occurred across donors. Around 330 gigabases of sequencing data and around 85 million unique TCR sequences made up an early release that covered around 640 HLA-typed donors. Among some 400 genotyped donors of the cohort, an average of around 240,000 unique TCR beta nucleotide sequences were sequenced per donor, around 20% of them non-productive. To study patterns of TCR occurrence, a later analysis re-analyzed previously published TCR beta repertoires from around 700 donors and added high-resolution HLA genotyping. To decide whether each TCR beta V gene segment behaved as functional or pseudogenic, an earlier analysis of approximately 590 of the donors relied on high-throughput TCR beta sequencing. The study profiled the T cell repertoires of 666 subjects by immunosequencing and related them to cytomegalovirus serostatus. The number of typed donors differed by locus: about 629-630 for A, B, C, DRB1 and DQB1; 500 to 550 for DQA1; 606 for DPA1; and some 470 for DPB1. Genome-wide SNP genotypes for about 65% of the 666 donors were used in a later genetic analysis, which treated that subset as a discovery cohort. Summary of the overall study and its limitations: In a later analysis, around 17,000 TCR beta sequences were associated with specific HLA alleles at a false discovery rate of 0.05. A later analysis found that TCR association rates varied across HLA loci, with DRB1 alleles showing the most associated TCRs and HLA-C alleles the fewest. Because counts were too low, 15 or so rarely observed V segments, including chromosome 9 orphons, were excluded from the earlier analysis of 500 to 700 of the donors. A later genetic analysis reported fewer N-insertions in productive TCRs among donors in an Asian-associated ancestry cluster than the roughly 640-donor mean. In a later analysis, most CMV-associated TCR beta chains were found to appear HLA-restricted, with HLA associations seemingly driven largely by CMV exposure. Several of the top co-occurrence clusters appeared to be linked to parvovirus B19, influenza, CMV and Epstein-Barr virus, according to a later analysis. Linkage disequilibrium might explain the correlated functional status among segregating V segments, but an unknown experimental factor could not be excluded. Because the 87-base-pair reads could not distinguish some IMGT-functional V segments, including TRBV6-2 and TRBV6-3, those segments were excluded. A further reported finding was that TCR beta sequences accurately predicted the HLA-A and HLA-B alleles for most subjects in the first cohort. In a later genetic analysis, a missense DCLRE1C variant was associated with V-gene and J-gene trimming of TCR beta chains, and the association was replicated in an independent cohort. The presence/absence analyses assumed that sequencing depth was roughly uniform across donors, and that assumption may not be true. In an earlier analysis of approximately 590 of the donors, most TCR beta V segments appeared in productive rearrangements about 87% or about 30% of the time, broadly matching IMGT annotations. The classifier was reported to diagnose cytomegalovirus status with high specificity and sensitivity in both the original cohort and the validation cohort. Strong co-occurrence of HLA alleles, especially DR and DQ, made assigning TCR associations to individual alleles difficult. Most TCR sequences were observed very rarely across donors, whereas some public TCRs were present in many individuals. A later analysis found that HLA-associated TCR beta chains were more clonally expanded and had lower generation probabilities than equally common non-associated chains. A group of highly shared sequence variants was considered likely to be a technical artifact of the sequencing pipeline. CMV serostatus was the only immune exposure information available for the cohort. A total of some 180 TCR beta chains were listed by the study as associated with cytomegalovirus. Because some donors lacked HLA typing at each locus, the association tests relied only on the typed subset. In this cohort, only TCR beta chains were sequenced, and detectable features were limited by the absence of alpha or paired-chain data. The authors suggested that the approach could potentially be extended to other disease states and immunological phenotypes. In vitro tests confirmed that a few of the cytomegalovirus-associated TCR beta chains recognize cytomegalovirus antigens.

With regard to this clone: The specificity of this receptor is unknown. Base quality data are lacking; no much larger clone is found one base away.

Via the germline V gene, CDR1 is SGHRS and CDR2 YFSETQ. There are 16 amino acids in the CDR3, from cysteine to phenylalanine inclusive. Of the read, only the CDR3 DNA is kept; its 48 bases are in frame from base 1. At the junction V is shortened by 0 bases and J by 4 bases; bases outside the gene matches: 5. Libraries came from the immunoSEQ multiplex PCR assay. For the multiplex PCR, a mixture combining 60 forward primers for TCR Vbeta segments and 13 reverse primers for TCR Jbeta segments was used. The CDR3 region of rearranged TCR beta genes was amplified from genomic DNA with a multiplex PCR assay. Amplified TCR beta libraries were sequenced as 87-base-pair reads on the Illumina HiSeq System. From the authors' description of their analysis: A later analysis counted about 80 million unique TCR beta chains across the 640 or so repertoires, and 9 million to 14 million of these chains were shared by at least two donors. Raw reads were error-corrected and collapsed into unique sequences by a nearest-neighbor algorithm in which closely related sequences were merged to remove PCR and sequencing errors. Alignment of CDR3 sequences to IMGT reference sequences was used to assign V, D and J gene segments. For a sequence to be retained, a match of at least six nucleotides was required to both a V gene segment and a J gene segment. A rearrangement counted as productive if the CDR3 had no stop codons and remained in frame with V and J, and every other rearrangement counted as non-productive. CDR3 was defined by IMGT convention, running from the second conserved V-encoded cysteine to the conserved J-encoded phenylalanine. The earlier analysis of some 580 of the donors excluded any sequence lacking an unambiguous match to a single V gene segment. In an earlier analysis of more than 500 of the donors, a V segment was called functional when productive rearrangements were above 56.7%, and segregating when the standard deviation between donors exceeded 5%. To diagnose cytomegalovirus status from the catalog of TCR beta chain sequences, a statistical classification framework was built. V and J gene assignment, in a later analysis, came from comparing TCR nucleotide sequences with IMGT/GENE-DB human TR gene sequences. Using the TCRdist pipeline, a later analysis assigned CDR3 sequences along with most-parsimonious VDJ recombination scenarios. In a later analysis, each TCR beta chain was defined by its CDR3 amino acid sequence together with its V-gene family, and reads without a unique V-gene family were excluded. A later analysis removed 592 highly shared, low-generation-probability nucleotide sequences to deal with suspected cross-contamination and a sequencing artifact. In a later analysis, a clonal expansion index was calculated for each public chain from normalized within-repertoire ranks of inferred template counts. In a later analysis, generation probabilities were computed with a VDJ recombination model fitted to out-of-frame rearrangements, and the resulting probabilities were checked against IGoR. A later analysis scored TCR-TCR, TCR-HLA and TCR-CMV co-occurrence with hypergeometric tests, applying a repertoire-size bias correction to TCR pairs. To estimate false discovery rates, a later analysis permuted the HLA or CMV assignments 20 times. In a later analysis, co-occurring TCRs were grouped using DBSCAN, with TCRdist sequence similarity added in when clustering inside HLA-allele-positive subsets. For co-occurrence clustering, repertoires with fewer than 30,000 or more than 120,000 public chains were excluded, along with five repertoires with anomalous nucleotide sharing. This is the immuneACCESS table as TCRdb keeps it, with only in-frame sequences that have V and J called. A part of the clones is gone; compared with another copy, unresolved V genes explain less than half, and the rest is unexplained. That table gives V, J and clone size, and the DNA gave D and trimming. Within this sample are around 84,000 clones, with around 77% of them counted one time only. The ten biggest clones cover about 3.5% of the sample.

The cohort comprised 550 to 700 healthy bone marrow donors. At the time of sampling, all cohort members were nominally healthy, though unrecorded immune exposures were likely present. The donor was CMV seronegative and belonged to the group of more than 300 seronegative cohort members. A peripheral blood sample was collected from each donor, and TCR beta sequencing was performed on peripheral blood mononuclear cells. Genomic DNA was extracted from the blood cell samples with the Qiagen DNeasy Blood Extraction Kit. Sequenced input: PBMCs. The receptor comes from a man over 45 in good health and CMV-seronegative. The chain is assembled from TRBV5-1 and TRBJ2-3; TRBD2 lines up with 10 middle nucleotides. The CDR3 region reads CASSLARLAGADTQYF. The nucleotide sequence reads TGCGCCAGCAGCTTGGCGAGGCTAGCGGGAGCAGATACGCAGTATTTT.